This TCR beta chain was obtained from a study of T-cell reconstitution after alpha-beta-depleted transplantation in children. Details on this clonotype: Its antigen is not identified.

TCRbeta library construction was performed incorporating unique molecular identifiers. TCRdb itself ran the PCR reads through MiXCR, one entry per CDR3 protein. This sample yields 500,000 or so distinct CDR3 sequences, of which about an eighth are seen a single time; 12% to 15% belongs to the top ten. Regarding the study as a whole: Hyperexpanded clones declined; after one year, newly produced T cells mostly supplied diversity.

Per the germline V gene, CDR1 is SGHRS and CDR2 is YFSETQ. Between the trimmed V and J ends, which lost 4 bases and 7 bases, there was a span of 23 bases. The CDR3 extends over 17 amino acids. The source material was PBMCs, mostly from graft donor cells, sampled 180 days after TCRalphabeta/CD19-depleted stem cell transplant. This receptor was taken from a female patient younger than 10 who had a stem cell transplant for aplastic anemia, so the T cells may come from the graft donor. The rearrangement uses TRBV5-1 and TRBJ1-4; D perhaps matches TRBD1 (5 bases). The CDR3 loop reads CASSPDVWQGGSEKLFF. In nucleotides, the CDR3 is TGCGCCAGCAGCCCCGACGTATGGCAGGGAGGCAGTGAAAAACTGTTTTTT.